The rows below give T cell receptor beta chains drawn from one sample of a study of T-cell reconstitution after alpha-beta-depleted transplantation in children. TCRdb recomputed calls from the PCR reads with MiXCR, one row per CDR3 protein. Of some 600,000 distinct CDR3 sequences in the sample, around 13% were seen once. The sample here was PBMCs, mostly from graft donor cells, taken 360 days after TCRalphabeta/CD19-depleted stem cell transplant. These receptors all stem from a male patient between 5 and 17 years old who had a stem cell transplant for acute myeloid leukemia, so the T cells may come from the graft donor. Both conserved end residues are part of each CDR3. Each record gives: clone size, J gene, V gene, D gene, CDR3 protein, CDR3 DNA. A D gene is named only where the DNA matches it firmly. Clone size is stated in some rows and not others, as once, few, many or a class when expanded.

many	TRBJ2-5	TRBV7-9	TRBD1	CASSHGTGLQETQYF	TGTGCCAGCAGCCACGGGACAGGGCTACAAGAGACCCAGTACTTC
NA	TRBJ2-7	TRBV5-1	TRBD2	CASSLPGLATYEQYF	TGCGCCAGCAGCTTACCGGGACTAGCGACCTACGAGCAGTACTTC
few	TRBJ2-4	TRBV7-2	NA	CASSLAGVDKNIQYF	TGTGCCAGCAGCTTAGCGGGAGTTGACAAAAACATTCAGTACTTC
NA	TRBJ2-7	TRBV7-2	NA	CASSLSRLVFYEQYF	TGTGCCAGCAGCTTAAGCAGACTAGTATTCTACGAGCAGTACTTC
many	TRBJ2-4	TRBV6-1	TRBD2	CAKSGGRAKNIQYF	TGTGCCAAAAGCGGGGGAAGGGCCAAAAACATTCAGTACTTC
few	TRBJ2-7	TRBV9	TRBD1	CASGHRDSPSYEQYF	TGTGCCAGCGGCCACCGGGACAGCCCATCCTACGAGCAGTACTTC
NA	TRBJ2-1	TRBV20-1	NA	CSARPQLGEQFF	TGCAGTGCTAGACCTCAATTGGGTGAGCAGTTCTTC
few	TRBJ2-5	TRBV29-1	TRBD1	CSVGTVAGETQYF	TGCAGCGTGGGGACAGTGGCAGGGGAGACCCAGTACTTC
few	TRBJ2-3	TRBV12-3/TRBV12-4	NA	CATASSTDTQYF	TGTGCCACAGCGTCCTCCACAGATACGCAGTATTTT
NA	TRBJ2-2	TRBV30	NA	CAWSVRGIGGELFF	TGTGCCTGGAGTGTTCGGGGGATTGGCGGGGAGCTGTTTTTT
NA	TRBJ2-7	TRBV3-1	NA	CASSRSGISYEQYF	TGTGCCAGCAGTCGCTCGGGAATCTCCTACGAGCAGTACTTC
many	TRBJ2-1	TRBV11-1	NA	CASSGGTPSSYNEQFF	TGTGCCAGCAGCGGGGGGACTCCGAGCTCCTACAATGAGCAGTTCTTC
NA	TRBJ2-2	TRBV4-3	NA	CASSQGRRNTGELFF	TGCGCCAGCAGTCAAGGGCGGAGGAACACCGGGGAGCTGTTTTTT
NA	TRBJ2-7	TRBV28	TRBD1	CAVGGGASYEQYF	TGTGCCGTAGGGGGCGGTGCCTCCTACGAGCAGTACTTC
many	TRBJ2-1	TRBV20-1	NA	CSVWDPSSYNEQFF	TGCAGTGTCTGGGACCCCTCCTCCTACAATGAGCAGTTCTTC
few	TRBJ2-3	TRBV12-3/TRBV12-4	NA	CASSYPLVITDTQYF	TGTGCCAGCAGTTACCCACTTGTAATCACAGATACGCAGTATTTT
many	TRBJ2-5	TRBV29-1	TRBD1	CSVEDRGEETQYF	TGCAGCGTCGAGGACAGGGGCGAAGAGACCCAGTACTTC
few	TRBJ2-2	TRBV21-1	NA	CASTQRKERPGHTGELFF	TGTGCCAGCACCCAAAGAAAAGAGCGTCCGGGACACACCGGGGAGCTGTTTTTT
few	TRBJ2-7	TRBV20-1	TRBD1	CSALDGGQGAYEQYF	TGCAGTGCCCTGGACGGCGGACAGGGGGCCTACGAGCAGTACTTC
few	TRBJ1-6	TRBV7-2	NA	CASSPTVLIGPLHF	TGTGCCAGCAGCCCGACAGTGTTAATAGGACCCCTCCACTTT
few	TRBJ2-5	TRBV10-3	TRBD2	CAISESGLAGPETQYF	TGTGCCATCAGTGAGTCTGGGCTAGCGGGACCAGAGACCCAGTACTTC
few	TRBJ2-5	TRBV28	NA	CAHHRAQETQYF	TGTGCCCACCACAGGGCCCAAGAGACCCAGTACTTC
many	TRBJ2-3	TRBV5-1	NA	CASSPAGTTDTQYF	TGCGCCAGCAGCCCGGCGGGGACAACAGATACGCAGTATTTT
few	TRBJ2-7	TRBV12-3/TRBV12-4	NA	CASSLFRAPEYEQYF	TGTGCCAGCAGTTTATTTCGTGCGCCCGAATACGAGCAGTACTTC
NA	TRBJ1-5	TRBV4-1	NA	CASSPQPGPREPQHF	TGCGCCAGCAGCCCACAACCGGGCCCTAGGGAGCCCCAGCATTTT
NA	TRBJ2-7	TRBV5-6	TRBD1	CASSSEDRAKFYEQYF	TGTGCCAGCAGCTCGGAGGACAGGGCGAAATTCTACGAGCAGTACTTC
few	TRBJ2-1	TRBV28	TRBD2	CASSHDRDYSRNEQFF	TGTGCCAGCAGTCATGACCGGGACTATTCCCGGAATGAGCAGTTCTTC
NA	TRBJ2-1	TRBV4-3	TRBD2	CASSLGLAIDEQFF	TGCGCCAGCAGCCTGGGACTAGCGATCGATGAGCAGTTCTTC
NA	TRBJ1-5	TRBV28	TRBD1	CASSLRDREARPQHF	TGTGCCAGCAGTTTACGGGACAGGGAGGCACGTCCCCAGCATTTT
NA	TRBJ1-2	TRBV25-1	NA	CASSELSNYGYTF	TGTGCCAGCAGTGAACTTTCTAACTATGGCTACACCTTC
few	TRBJ1-2	TRBV15	NA	CATSRDLIGFANYGYTF	TGTGCCACCAGCAGAGATCTTATCGGCTTCGCTAACTATGGCTACACCTTC
many	TRBJ2-7	TRBV28	NA	CASRRDSPYEQYF	TGTGCCAGCAGGAGGGACTCCCCCTACGAGCAGTACTTC
few	TRBJ2-1	TRBV20-1	NA	CSARDGPSGRDSNEQFF	TGCAGTGCTAGAGATGGGCCGAGCGGGCGTGACTCTAATGAGCAGTTCTTC
many	TRBJ2-3	TRBV27	NA	CASSPKNTGNRFTDTQYF	TGTGCCAGCAGTCCAAAAAATACAGGGAACCGTTTCACAGATACGCAGTATTTT
NA	TRBJ2-1	TRBV4-3	NA	CASSQVGNSYNEQFF	TGCGCCAGCAGCCAAGTTGGAAATTCCTACAATGAGCAGTTCTTC
NA	TRBJ2-7	TRBV27	NA	CASSAVEGRYEQYF	TGTGCCAGCAGCGCCGTGGAGGGACGCTACGAGCAGTACTTC
NA	TRBJ2-7	TRBV11-2	TRBD1	CASSLDWTGGYEQYF	TGTGCCAGCAGCTTAGATTGGACAGGGGGCTACGAGCAGTACTTC
few	TRBJ2-7	TRBV29-1	NA	CSVTGSHEQYF	TGCAGCGTTACAGGGAGCCACGAGCAGTACTTC
many	TRBJ2-1	TRBV2	TRBD2	CASTLPSGAYNEQFF	TGTGCCAGCACTCTCCCTAGCGGGGCTTACAATGAGCAGTTCTTC
NA	TRBJ2-7	TRBV19	TRBD1	CASSIYRGSYEQYF	TGTGCCAGTAGTATCTACAGGGGGTCCTACGAGCAGTACTTC
many	TRBJ2-1	TRBV20-1	NA	CSARVRRSYNEQFF	TGCAGTGCTAGAGTTCGGCGGTCCTACAATGAGCAGTTCTTC
NA	TRBJ2-7	TRBV6-5	TRBD2	CASSYRDYFSYEQYF	TGTGCCAGCAGTTACAGGGACTACTTCTCCTACGAGCAGTACTTC
few	TRBJ1-1	TRBV4-3	NA	CASSRGPLNTEAFF	TGCGCCAGCAGCCGCGGACCCCTGAACACTGAAGCTTTCTTT
few	TRBJ1-1	TRBV25-1	NA	CASSALKGGSTEAFF	TGTGCCAGCAGTGCCTTGAAAGGGGGGTCCACTGAAGCTTTCTTT
NA	TRBJ2-1	TRBV9	NA	CASSVRGASSYNEQFF	TGTGCCAGCAGCGTCAGGGGCGCGAGCTCCTACAATGAGCAGTTCTTC